This TCR beta chain is drawn from a study of tumor-infiltrating lymphocytes in primary liver carcinoma. Study as a whole: The patients included men and women who were aged 30 to 69 years.

The CDR3 sequence is 14 residues long. Germline-derived CDR1 and CDR2 are SGDLS and YYNGEE. Trimming cost V 3 bases and J 8 bases; bases outside gene matches: 3. Unsorted bulk tissue (about 20-30 mg) underwent RNA and DNA co-extraction. Synthesis of TCR beta cDNA was carried out from 500 ng total RNA with a constant-region primer. Nested multiplex PCR, run for three rounds with slightly modified ARM-PCR, yielded TCR beta libraries. Both of the initial two PCR rounds ran for approximately 11 cycles and employed TRBV1-TRBV30 forward primers alongside a C-beta reverse primer. TCRdb ran MiXCR on the multiplex PCR reads and lists one entry per CDR3 protein. The table lists some 130,000 distinct CDR3 sequences, less than 75% of them singletons.

This chain links TRBV9 with TRBJ2-1, with 12 bases that match TRBD1. The sequenced sample consisted of tumor-adjacent normal liver tissue. This clonotype was obtained from a woman aged 60-75 years with primary liver carcinoma and hepatitis B virus infection. This CDR3 reads CASSAGTGGDEQFF. In DNA form, the CDR3 reads TGTGCCAGCAGCGCCGGGACAGGGGGCGATGAGCAGTTCTTC.